The 2 T cell receptor beta chains in this list originate from one sample, sequenced in a study of T cell repertoires in cytomegalovirus infection. Each CDR3 protein gets one entry after TCRdb re-called the reads with MiXCR. The sample gives hundreds of thousands of distinct CDR3 sequences, approximately 24% of which show up once; under 8.5% is in the top ten. The specimen sequenced was CD8+ T cells from PBMCs. These receptors all come from a human donor in good health (CMV status not recorded). Some clones in this sample may be carry-over from other donors' samples.

V and J are TRBV4-2 and TRBJ1-2; D gene uncertain. Germline V gene lookup returns CDR1 LGHNA and CDR2 YNFKEQ. The CDR3 runs 12 residues. The V and J ends lost 0 bases and 8 bases respectively, with 7 bases between them. CDR3 in DNA: TGTGCCAGCAGCCAAGATAAAGGCGGCTACACCTTC. It encodes CASSQDKGGYTF.

In its sample, this clonotype was seen many times. V gene TRBV12-3 or TRBV12-4 combines with J gene TRBJ2-7; the D gene is possibly TRBD1 (5 bases). Trimming took off 5 bases at V and 7 bases at J, with 15 bases between the two ends. This CDR3 spans 13 amino acids. The CDR3 loop reads CASSPLARVEQYF. The CDR3 nucleotides read TGTGCCAGCAGTCCACTGGCCAGGGTAGAGCAGTACTTC.